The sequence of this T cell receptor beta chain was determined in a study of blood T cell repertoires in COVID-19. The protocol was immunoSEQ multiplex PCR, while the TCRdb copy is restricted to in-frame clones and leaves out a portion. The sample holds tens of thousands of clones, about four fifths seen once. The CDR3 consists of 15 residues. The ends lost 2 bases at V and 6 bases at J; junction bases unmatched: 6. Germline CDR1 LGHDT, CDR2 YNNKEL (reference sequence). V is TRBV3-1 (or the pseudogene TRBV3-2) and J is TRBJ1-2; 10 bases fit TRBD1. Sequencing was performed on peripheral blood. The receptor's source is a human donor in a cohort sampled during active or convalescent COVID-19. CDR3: CASSQPRTGGHGYTF. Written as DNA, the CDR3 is TGTGCCAGCAGCCAACCTCGGACAGGGGGTCATGGCTACACCTTC.